These 14 T cell receptor beta chains came from one sample sequenced in a study of spatial heterogeneity in lung cancer. From the 5' RACE reads, TCRdb called clonotypes with MiXCR, one entry per CDR3 protein. The data hold 900 to 1,300 distinct CDR3 sequences, with 27% observed a single time. Time point in this sample: sample taken at primary tumor resection. Unsorted samples of tumor, nontumor lung or frozen PBMC had their whole RNA sequenced. Specimen: PBMCs, collected at surgery. These receptors originate from a female donor with early-stage non-small cell lung cancer.

In this sample, this clonotype turned up a few times. Little can be read into the size of this beta chain, an off-target read in a library designed for alpha chains. This chain links TRBV5-6 with TRBJ2-3; 7 bases fit TRBD1. This CDR3 has 13 amino acids. V was pared by 7 bases and J by 4 bases, with 6 bases of the junction left unmatched. Germline-derived CDR1 and CDR2 are SGHDT and YYEEEE. The CDR3 sequence is CASRGQGADTQYF. CDR3 in DNA: TGTGCCAGCCGCGGCCAGGGGGCAGATACGCAGTATTTT.

As concerns this clonotype: Being off target in a library aimed at alpha chains, this beta chain has a size of little meaning. The chain is built from TRBV10-3 and TRBJ2-7; TRBD1 agrees at 8 bases. CDR1 and CDR2 from the germline V gene are ENHRY and SYGVKD. Losses at the gene ends were 8 bases for V and 2 bases for J; bases not matched to a gene: 11. This CDR3 has 15 amino acids. The CDR3 DNA sequence: TGTGCCATCGCCTACTCCGGGACAGGTCCCTACGAGCAGTACTTC. It encodes CAIAYSGTGPYEQYF.

This clonotype occurred a few times. This beta chain came through as a stray read in a library set up for alpha chains, and its size says little. This CDR3 reads CASIFGGRGEQFF. CDR3 DNA sequence: TGTGCCAGCATCTTCGGGGGACGGGGTGAGCAGTTCTTC. J is TRBJ2-1 and V is TRBV28; a possible D gene is TRBD2 (6 bases). The CDR3 consists of 13 residues. CDR1 MDHEN and CDR2 SYDVKM come from the germline V gene. V dropped 7 bases and J dropped 9 bases, with 16 bases sitting between them.

With respect to this clonotype: Being off target in a library aimed at alpha chains, this beta chain has a size of little meaning. This chain uses TRBV24-1 with TRBJ1-1; a possible D gene is TRBD1 (5 bases). This CDR3 is 13 amino acids long. Trimming removed 9 bases at V and 4 bases at J, with 14 bases between. In germline, CDR1 is KGHDR, CDR2 SFDVKD. CDR3 DNA: TGTGCCACCCGGGAGAGGGGAGGCACTGAAGCTTTCTTT. Protein: CATRERGGTEAFF.

Remarks on this clonotype: This beta chain is a stray read from a library made for alpha chains; its abundance is not meaningful. The J gene is TRBJ2-7, the V gene TRBV10-2; D is unresolved. CDR1 is WSHSY and CDR2 is SAAADI in the germline V gene. The CDR3 is 12 residues long. Trimming left V 5 bases short and J 6 bases short, with 11 bases between. The chain's CDR3 is CASSKLSREQYF. DNA for the CDR3: TGCGCCAGCAGTAAGCTCAGTCGCGAGCAGTACTTC.

This clonotype was seen only once. Since it is a stray read in a library aimed at alpha chains, this beta chain has a size that is not meaningful. The CDR3 DNA is TGTGCCAGCACTCACGACAGGGTACAGAACGAGCAGTACTTC. Protein product: CASTHDRVQNEQYF. The genes are TRBV12-3 or TRBV12-4 and TRBJ2-7; TRBD1 matches at 7 bases. The CDR3 has 14 amino acids. The trim removed 7 bases at V and 5 bases at J, leaving 11 bases unmatched.

Comments on this clonotype: For a library built for alpha chains, this beta chain is a stray read; little rests on its size. This rearrangement joins TRBV6-6 to TRBJ2-1; unclear D gene. The CDR3 spans 14 residues. Germline V lookup: CDR1 MNHNY, CDR2 SVGAGI (reference sequence). V was clipped by 2 bases and J by 6 bases, with 11 bases between them. CDR3 coding DNA: TGTGCCAGCAGTTACGACATATTTGGCAATGAGCAGTTCTTC. Translation: CASSYDIFGNEQFF.

This clonotype was observed a handful of times. Since the library was made to target alpha chains, this beta chain is a stray read and its abundance is not meaningful. This chain joins TRBV11-2 and TRBJ2-5; 9 nucleotides agree with TRBD2. After removal of 5 bases from V and 7 bases from J, the junction contained 14 bases not matched to a gene. In germline, CDR1 is SGHAT, CDR2 FQNNGV. The CDR3 is made up of 16 amino acids. The CDR3: CASSPLKREALGTQYF. The CDR3 nucleotides read TGTGCCAGCAGCCCCCTTAAGCGGGAGGCGCTGGGGACCCAGTACTTC.

This clonotype came up a few times. With the library built for alpha chains, this beta chain is off target and its frequency is not meaningful. The rearrangement joins TRBV9 to TRBJ2-3; 16 bases agree with TRBD2. V trimming: 0 bases; J trimming: 6 bases; junction bases outside the gene matches: 4. CDR1 SGDLS and CDR2 YYNGEE come from the germline V gene. The CDR3 contains 17 residues. The CDR3 bases are TGTGCCAGCAGCGTAGCCGGGACTAGCGGGGGGGCGGATACGCAGTATTTT. This gives the protein CASSVAGTSGGADTQYF.

This clonotype was detected a few times. This beta chain lies outside the target of a library built for alpha chains; its clone size means little. The gene calls are TRBV11-2 and TRBJ2-4; D perhaps matches TRBD1 (5 bases). V was clipped by 3 bases and J by 2 bases, with 8 bases between them. The CDR3 runs 14 residues. CDR1 SGHAT and CDR2 FQNNGV come from the germline V gene. CDR3 DNA: TGTGCCAGCAGCTTCGCAGGGTCCAAAAACATTCAGTACTTC. The encoded protein is CASSFAGSKNIQYF.

In this sample, this clonotype turned up a few times. Little can be read into the size of this beta chain, an off-target read in a library designed for alpha chains. The V gene is TRBV20-1, the J gene TRBJ2-1, with 11 bases matching TRBD2. The V segment lost 6 bases and the J segment 6 bases; nucleotides outside the gene matches: 10. This CDR3 region has 15 residues. Germline-derived CDR1 and CDR2 are DFQATT and SNEGSKA (reference sequence). The CDR3 coding sequence is TGCAGTGCCGCCAGAGGACTAGCGGGTGGCAATGAGCAGTTCTTC. Its translation: CSAARGLAGGNEQFF.

The sample holds a few counts of this clonotype. Within a library made for alpha chains, this beta chain is off target, and its count is uninformative. CDR3 sequence (DNA): TGTGCCAGCACCTTCGACCCAGGCAGGAGGACAGATACGCAGTATTTT. It specifies CASTFDPGRRTDTQYF. The gene calls are TRBV6-2 or TRBV6-3 and TRBJ2-3; TRBD2 is a possible D gene (5 bases). Trimming pared 7 bases from V and 3 bases from J, leaving 20 bases between. CDR1 is MNHEY and CDR2 is SVGEGT in the germline V gene. The CDR3 has 16 residues.

Worth noting for this clonotype: Because the library targeted alpha chains, this beta chain is an off-target read whose size means little. V and J are TRBV29-1 and TRBJ1-1; D might be TRBD1 (5 bases). The CDR3 runs to 13 residues. Germline V gene data show CDR1 as SQVTM and CDR2 as ANQGSEA. V lost 6 bases, J lost 0 bases, and 11 bases lay in between. The DNA of the CDR3 is TGCAGCGTAACCACAGGCGTGAACACTGAAGCTTTCTTT. The encoded protein is CSVTTGVNTEAFF. The full variable domain, completed using reference TRBV29-1 and TRBJ1-1, is SAVISQKPSRDICQRGTSLTIQCQVDSQVTMMFWYRQQPGQSLTLIATANQGSEATYESGFVIDKFPISRPNLTFSTLTVSNMSPEDSSIYLCSVTTGVNTEAFFGQGTRLTVV.

This clonotype counts as large. This beta chain lies outside the target of a library built for alpha chains; its clone size means little. The rearrangement joins TRBV6-5 to TRBJ2-2; D not certain. The CDR3 is 12 residues long. Germline CDR1 and CDR2: MNHEY and SVGAGI. Trimming cost V 2 bases and J 8 bases, with 6 bases left between them. The CDR3 DNA follows: TGTGCCAGCAGTTACGGCGAGGGGGAGCTGTTTTTT. The encoded protein is CASSYGEGELFF.